Following are 18 T cell receptor beta chains from one sample sequenced in a study of T-cell reconstitution after alpha-beta-depleted transplantation in children. Using unique molecular identifiers, the investigators prepared the TCRbeta library. MiXCR, run by TCRdb on the PCR reads, gives a single entry per CDR3 protein. Here the sample spans about 360,000 distinct CDR3 sequences, about 14% being singletons. This specimen consisted of PBMCs, obtained from the stem cell graft. These receptors were collected from a human donor who donated a stem cell graft to a child with Fanconi anemia.

This clonotype was picked up many times. The chain recombines TRBV6-1 with TRBJ1-2; D gene ambiguous. V lost 2 bases to trimming and J lost 0 bases, with 4 bases between them. This CDR3 spans 13 amino acids. The germline gives CDR1 MNHNS, CDR2 SASEGT. The CDR3 DNA sequence: TGTGCCAGCAGTGAATTGGCTAACTATGGCTACACCTTC. Its protein product is CASSELANYGYTF.

V usage is TRBV4-3 and J usage is TRBJ1-2, with D possibly TRBD1 on 6 matching bases. CDR3 length: 15 amino acids. Trimming took 4 bases from V and 10 from J, leaving 22 bases between them. The germline V gene encodes CDR1 LGHNA and CDR2 YSLEER. The CDR3 DNA reads as TGCGCCAGCAGCCTCATTGGGGGGGCCGGTCGTGACTACACCTTC. Protein product: CASSLIGGAGRDYTF.

The V gene is TRBV28, the J gene TRBJ2-5; D perhaps matches TRBD2 (5 bases). The V gene lost 2 bases and the J gene lost 3 bases, with 10 bases spanning the gap. In germline, CDR1 is MDHEN, CDR2 SYDVKM. The CDR3 runs 14 residues. DNA of the CDR3: TGTGCCAGCAGTTTACTGTACGGGGAAGAGACCCAGTACTTC. This translates into CASSLLYGEETQYF.

The table lists this clonotype with a few counts. The chain carries TRBV11-2 and TRBJ2-1, with 7 bases that match TRBD2. Germline V CDR1 and CDR2: SGHAT, FQNNGV. The junction had 6 bases not matched to a gene; V was cut back by 10 bases and J by 6 bases. The CDR3 runs 12 residues. The CDR3: CATAGDINEQFF. The CDR3 bases are TGTGCCACGGCGGGGGATATCAATGAGCAGTTCTTC.

V gene TRBV2 combines with J gene TRBJ1-1; D not resolved. Germline V gene data show CDR1 as SNHLY and CDR2 as FYNNEI. Between the trimmed V and J ends, which lost 7 bases and 11 bases, there was a span of 20 bases. The CDR3 extends over 13 amino acids. The CDR3 sequence is CASTDLGDLRAFF. The CDR3 region has the DNA TGTGCCAGCACCGACCTTGGGGATCTTCGGGCTTTCTTT.

Written as DNA, the CDR3 is TGTGCCAGCAGCTTTTCAGCCGAAAAGGAAGCTTTCTTT. This gives the protein CASSFSAEKEAFF. The genes are TRBV11-1 and TRBJ1-1; D unclear. Germline CDR1 reads SGHAT; CDR2 reads FQDESV (reference sequence). V was shortened by 3 bases and J by 8 bases, with 13 bases between the two germline ends. CDR3 length: 13 amino acids.

This clonotype appeared a few times. The chain carries TRBV19 and TRBJ2-4, with D maybe TRBD1 (6 bases). V lost 4 bases to trimming and J lost 1 base, with 8 bases between them. The CDR3 has 14 amino acids. CDR1 and CDR2 from the germline V gene are LNHDA and SQIVND (reference sequence). CDR3 nucleotide sequence: TGTGCCAGTAGTAGCGGACAGGCCAAAAACATTCAGTACTTC. Protein sequence: CASSSGQAKNIQYF.

This clonotype appeared a few times. J is TRBJ1-2 and V is TRBV28, with 8 bases that match TRBD1. The CDR3 is made up of 15 amino acids. V was pared by 4 bases and J by 0 bases, with 4 bases of the junction left unmatched. The germline gives CDR1 MDHEN, CDR2 SYDVKM. The CDR3 region is CASSSRTGTNYGYTF. DNA for the CDR3: TGTGCCAGCAGTTCGCGGACAGGGACTAACTATGGCTACACCTTC.

The rearrangement uses TRBV4-1 and TRBJ2-6; D call uncertain. Trimming took off 4 bases at V and 0 bases at J, with 13 bases between the two ends. The CDR3 has 17 residues. Germline V lookup: CDR1 MGHRA, CDR2 YSYEKL. The CDR3 sequence is CASSPSTSLSGANVLTF. CDR3 nucleotide sequence: TGCGCCAGCAGCCCCAGCACGTCTCTCTCTGGGGCCAACGTCCTGACTTTC.

The J gene is TRBJ2-1, the V gene TRBV20-1, with D hard to call. Between the trimmed V and J ends, which lost 6 bases and 3 bases, there was a span of 18 bases. Germline CDR1 DFQATT, CDR2 SNEGSKA (reference sequence). This CDR3 region has 15 residues. The CDR3, as DNA: TGCAGTGCGAAATCTCCGGGCCCGAGCTACAATGAGCAGTTCTTC. Translation gives CSAKSPGPSYNEQFF.

The chain joins TRBV5-5 to TRBJ2-3; D ambiguous. The germline V gene encodes CDR1 SGHKS and CDR2 YYEKEE (reference sequence). With 1 base removed from V and 0 bases from J, the gap between germline ends came to 6 bases. The CDR3 length is 14 residues. In DNA form, the CDR3 reads TGTGCCAGCAGCTTGCAGAGAAGCACAGATACGCAGTATTTT. Its protein product is CASSLQRSTDTQYF.

The V and J genes are TRBV6-2 or TRBV6-3 and TRBJ2-2; 7 nucleotides align to TRBD2. Germline V gene sequence: CDR1 MNHEY, CDR2 SVGEGT. V trimming: 7 bases; J trimming: 4 bases; junction bases outside the gene matches: 12. This CDR3 is 16 amino acids long. CDR3 coding DNA: TGTGCCAGCACCCCTCCCGGGACTACTGCCACCGGGGAGCTGTTTTTT. Translation: CASTPPGTTATGELFF.

This clonotype was counted a few times. This sequence joins TRBV12-3 or TRBV12-4 and TRBJ2-2, with 7 bases aligning to TRBD2. The CDR3 runs 16 residues. V gave up 7 bases and J gave up 3 bases; unmatched junction bases: 11. The CDR3 spells CASTPGGRGDTGELFF. The CDR3 DNA is TGTGCCAGCACCCCCGGGGGGAGGGGTGACACCGGGGAGCTGTTTTTT.

In its sample, this clonotype was seen many times. J is TRBJ1-1 and V is TRBV28; no firm D call. The V and J ends lost 4 bases and 7 bases respectively, with 7 bases between them. Germline V lookup: CDR1 MDHEN, CDR2 SYDVKM. This CDR3 comprises 11 residues. The CDR3 coding sequence is TGTGCCAGCAGTTCAGTCAGTGAAGCTTTCTTT. It is translated as CASSSVSEAFF.

This clonotype was detected a few times. The rearrangement uses TRBV12-3 or TRBV12-4 and TRBJ2-1; D possibly uses TRBD1 or TRBD2 (6 bases each). CDR3 length equals 14 residues. V dropped 3 bases and J dropped 6 bases, with 12 bases sitting between them. In nucleotides, the CDR3 is TGTGCCAGCAGTTTTCCCGAGGGGGGCAATGAGCAGTTCTTC. This gives the protein CASSFPEGGNEQFF.

The chain has TRBV20-1 and TRBJ2-2; weak D call: TRBD2 (6 bases). Between the trimmed V and J ends, which lost 5 bases and 4 bases, there was a span of 14 bases. The CDR3 has 14 amino acids. Looked up from germline, CDR1 is DFQATT and CDR2 is SNEGSKA (reference sequence). CDR3 loop: CSAQSGGSTGELFF. The CDR3, as DNA: TGCAGTGCTCAATCCGGGGGTAGCACCGGGGAGCTGTTTTTT.

This clonotype came up a few times. The chain employs TRBV30 and TRBJ1-6; the D gene is possibly TRBD1 (5 bases). This CDR3 region has 13 residues. V gave up 4 bases and J gave up 7 bases, with 11 bases separating them. Germline CDR1 is GTSNPN and CDR2 is SVGIG (reference sequence). The CDR3 protein is CAWNRQGNSPLHF. The DNA for the CDR3 is TGTGCCTGGAATAGGCAGGGAAATTCACCCCTCCACTTT.

Only a few counts were recorded for this clonotype. This chain joins TRBV7-9 and TRBJ1-2; 7 nucleotides match TRBD1. J was trimmed by 4 bases and V by 3 bases; bases with no gene match: 2. Germline lookup yields CDR1 SEHNR and CDR2 FQNEAQ (reference sequence). The CDR3 length is 13 residues. The CDR3 sequence: CASSLPGGYGYTF. Here the CDR3 DNA reads TGTGCCAGCAGCTTGCCAGGGGGCTATGGCTACACCTTC.